A selection of T cell receptor beta chains follows, all from one sample in a study of cytomegalovirus exposure and HLA in healthy donors. Only in-frame clones appear in the TCRdb table, and some are missing; sequencing was by immunoSEQ multiplex PCR. Here the sample spans roughly 130,000 clones, around 80% being singletons. The sequenced material came from PBMCs. These receptors were obtained from a young woman in good health and CMV-seropositive. CDR3s include the opening cysteine and the closing phenylalanine or tryptophan. Each record gives: clone size, J gene, V gene, D gene, CDR3 DNA, CDR3 protein. A D gene is named only where the DNA matches it firmly. Size values are once, few and many counts, or a class for expanded clones, and some rows have none.

clone_size: once
j_call: TRBJ1-3
v_call: TRBV5-4
d_call: -
cdr3_nt: TGTGCCAGCAGCTTGTGGGGGGACTTGGATATAGGAAACACCATATATTTT
cdr3_aa: CASSLWGDLDIGNTIYF

clone_size: -
j_call: TRBJ2-3
v_call: TRBV12-2
d_call: -
cdr3_nt: TGTGCGCCCCCCGTTGGTGCGGGGTTCACAGATACGCAGTATTTT
cdr3_aa: CAPPVGAGFTDTQYF

clone_size: -
j_call: TRBJ2-7
v_call: TRBV19
d_call: -
cdr3_nt: TGTGCCAGTAGCAAGATGGGGGGCTCCTACGAGCAGTACTTC
cdr3_aa: CASSKMGGSYEQYF

clone_size: -
j_call: TRBJ1-6
v_call: TRBV6-6
d_call: -
cdr3_nt: TGTGCCAGCAGTTTTATCGACAGACATAATTCACCCCTCCACTTT
cdr3_aa: CASSFIDRHNSPLHF

clone_size: -
j_call: TRBJ2-7
v_call: TRBV11-1
d_call: -
cdr3_nt: TGTGCCAGCCAACCTTGGGGGGGGACAGGATACGAGCAGTACTTC
cdr3_aa: CASQPWGGTGYEQYF

clone_size: -
j_call: TRBJ2-7
v_call: TRBV11-2
d_call: -
cdr3_nt: TGTGCCAGCAGCTTAGAGGGCAGGGTGGACGAGCAGTACTTC
cdr3_aa: CASSLEGRVDEQYF

clone_size: -
j_call: TRBJ1-2
v_call: TRBV5-6
d_call: TRBD1
cdr3_nt: TGTGCCAGCAGCCCCGGGACAGGGGGTGTCTATGGCTACACCTTC
cdr3_aa: CASSPGTGGVYGYTF

clone_size: -
j_call: TRBJ2-1
v_call: TRBV5-1
d_call: TRBD2
cdr3_nt: TGCGCCAGCAGCTTCAGCGGGGATACCTACAATGAGCAGTTCTTC
cdr3_aa: CASSFSGDTYNEQFF

clone_size: once
j_call: TRBJ1-5
v_call: TRBV6-5
d_call: -
cdr3_nt: TGTGCCAGCAGTTACTCCGAAGGGAAGGGAGAGCCCCAGCATTTT
cdr3_aa: CASSYSEGKGEPQHF

clone_size: -
j_call: TRBJ2-7
v_call: TRBV28
d_call: -
cdr3_nt: TGTGCCAGCAGTTTAACCACGGACATTGCCCACGAGCAGTACTTC
cdr3_aa: CASSLTTDIAHEQYF

clone_size: -
j_call: TRBJ2-3
v_call: TRBV5-1
d_call: TRBD2
cdr3_nt: TGCGCCAGCAGCTCCATAGCGGGGGGGAGGGATACGCAGTATTTT
cdr3_aa: CASSSIAGGRDTQYF

clone_size: -
j_call: TRBJ2-3
v_call: TRBV6-5
d_call: TRBD2
cdr3_nt: TGTGCCAGCAGCCGTAGACTAGCGGATACGCAGTATTTT
cdr3_aa: CASSRRLADTQYF

clone_size: -
j_call: TRBJ2-3
v_call: TRBV19
d_call: -
cdr3_nt: TGTGCCAGTAGTATCCATTTAGGCGGGGCCCGAATTTCTAGCACAGATACGCAGTATTTT
cdr3_aa: CASSIHLGGARISSTDTQYF

clone_size: -
j_call: TRBJ1-1
v_call: TRBV5-1
d_call: -
cdr3_nt: TGCGCCAGCAGCTTGGCCATGGACAGTTACACTGAAGCTTTCTTT
cdr3_aa: CASSLAMDSYTEAFF

clone_size: -
j_call: TRBJ2-3
v_call: TRBV5-4
d_call: TRBD2
cdr3_nt: TGTGCCAGCAGCCTTGGGGCGGGGGGGCTGAGAGATACGCAGTATTTT
cdr3_aa: CASSLGAGGLRDTQYF

clone_size: -
j_call: TRBJ2-1
v_call: TRBV12-5
d_call: -
cdr3_nt: TGTGCTAGTGGTTTGGCTCTGGGGGGACCCGGCTATGAGCAGTTCTTC
cdr3_aa: CASGLALGGPGYEQFF

clone_size: -
j_call: TRBJ2-5
v_call: TRBV2
d_call: -
cdr3_nt: TGTGCCAGCAGCGAGGGCGCGGTCCCTCAAGAGACCCAGTACTTC
cdr3_aa: CASSEGAVPQETQYF

clone_size: -
j_call: TRBJ1-1
v_call: TRBV9
d_call: -
cdr3_nt: TGTGCCAGCAGCGCCTCCGCGGGCCCGAACACTGAAGCTTTCTTT
cdr3_aa: CASSASAGPNTEAFF

clone_size: -
j_call: TRBJ1-3
v_call: TRBV18
d_call: -
cdr3_nt: TGTGCCAGCTCACCCCAACAACTCGGGAACACCATATATTTT
cdr3_aa: CASSPQQLGNTIYF

clone_size: -
j_call: TRBJ2-5
v_call: TRBV7-3
d_call: TRBD2
cdr3_nt: TGTGCCAGCAGCTCCCAGGGGACTAGCGGGGGCCAAGAGACCCAGTACTTC
cdr3_aa: CASSSQGTSGGQETQYF

clone_size: -
j_call: TRBJ2-3
v_call: TRBV13
d_call: -
cdr3_nt: TGTGCCAGCAGCTTAGGTCTTTCGTCGTCTCGCACAGATACGCAGTATTTT
cdr3_aa: CASSLGLSSSRTDTQYF

clone_size: -
j_call: TRBJ2-3
v_call: TRBV5-6
d_call: -
cdr3_nt: TGTGCCAGCAGCTTAGGGGCAGGGGCGCAGACAGATACGCAGTATTTT
cdr3_aa: CASSLGAGAQTDTQYF

clone_size: -
j_call: TRBJ1-2
v_call: TRBV4-1
d_call: -
cdr3_nt: TGCGCCAGCAGCCAACGCGACAGTAATATTTACTATGGCTACACCTTC
cdr3_aa: CASSQRDSNIYYGYTF

clone_size: once
j_call: TRBJ1-6
v_call: TRBV2
d_call: TRBD1
cdr3_nt: TGTGCCAGCGGGACAGGGTATTCACCCCTCCACTTT
cdr3_aa: CASGTGYSPLHF

clone_size: -
j_call: TRBJ2-1
v_call: TRBV11-3
d_call: -
cdr3_nt: TGTGCCAGCAGCCCCTCCGGGGCAGGGGATCGCAATGAGCAGTTCTTC
cdr3_aa: CASSPSGAGDRNEQFF

clone_size: -
j_call: TRBJ2-3
v_call: TRBV5-4
d_call: -
cdr3_nt: TGTGCCAGCAGCTTGAAGGGGAGCACAGATACGCAGTATTTT
cdr3_aa: CASSLKGSTDTQYF

clone_size: few
j_call: TRBJ2-2
v_call: TRBV5-4
d_call: TRBD1
cdr3_nt: TGTGCCAGCAGCCGCGGAACAGGGGGAAGCAACACCGGGGAGCTGTTTTTT
cdr3_aa: CASSRGTGGSNTGELFF

clone_size: -
j_call: TRBJ2-7
v_call: TRBV6-5
d_call: TRBD1
cdr3_nt: TGTGCCAGCAGCCCGGGGACAGGGGGAGTCTACGAGCAGTACTTC
cdr3_aa: CASSPGTGGVYEQYF

clone_size: -
j_call: TRBJ2-1
v_call: TRBV10-3
d_call: TRBD2
cdr3_nt: TGTGCCATCAGTGTAGCGGGGGGGTCGAATGAGCAGTTCTTC
cdr3_aa: CAISVAGGSNEQFF

clone_size: -
j_call: TRBJ2-1
v_call: TRBV7-2
d_call: TRBD2
cdr3_nt: TGTGCCAGCAGTCGATCTAGCGGGGGGACCAATGAGCAGTTCTTC
cdr3_aa: CASSRSSGGTNEQFF

clone_size: -
j_call: TRBJ2-7
v_call: TRBV4-1
d_call: TRBD2
cdr3_nt: TGCGCCAGCAGCCCGACACATCAGCGGGGGGACTACGAGCAGTACTTC
cdr3_aa: CASSPTHQRGDYEQYF

clone_size: -
j_call: TRBJ2-1
v_call: TRBV29-1
d_call: TRBD2
cdr3_nt: TGCAGCGTTGACAGCGGGGGAGCCTCCTACAATGAGCAGTTCTTC
cdr3_aa: CSVDSGGASYNEQFF

clone_size: once
j_call: TRBJ1-1
v_call: TRBV7-3
d_call: TRBD1
cdr3_nt: TGTGCCAGCAGCTTATACGCAGGGGGCTGGCCTGAAGCTTTCTTT
cdr3_aa: CASSLYAGGWPEAFF

clone_size: few
j_call: TRBJ2-7
v_call: TRBV4-1
d_call: TRBD1
cdr3_nt: TGCGCCAGCAGCCAAGAAGACAGGGGGCTCTACGAGCAGTACTTC
cdr3_aa: CASSQEDRGLYEQYF

clone_size: -
j_call: TRBJ1-1
v_call: TRBV6-1
d_call: -
cdr3_nt: TGTGCCAGCACCCGGCCGGACATGAACACTGAAGCTTTCTTT
cdr3_aa: CASTRPDMNTEAFF

clone_size: -
j_call: TRBJ2-3
v_call: TRBV5-6
d_call: -
cdr3_nt: TGTGCCAGCAGCTCCCGGGACCCTCTTAGGGGGGGAGATACGCAGTATTTT
cdr3_aa: CASSSRDPLRGGDTQYF